This TCR beta chain derives from a study of cytomegalovirus exposure and HLA in healthy donors. Notes on the study in general: When the data were analyzed later, several of the most significant clusters appeared to be linked to common viral pathogens. The productive fraction for most TCR beta V segments was about 87% or about 30% in an earlier analysis. Immune exposure information comprised only CMV serostatus.

The PCR was carried out with 60 Vbeta primers and 13 Jbeta primers. Clones were read by immunoSEQ multiplex PCR, and TCRdb kept only the in-frame ones, dropping some. The data show around 110,000 clones, around 85% seen once. As to this clone: The antigen is not known.

As for the donors, each was a healthy bone marrow donor. The V gene's germline CDR1 is MDHEN and CDR2 SYDVKM. This CDR3 is 15 amino acids long. The junction had 12 bases not matched to a gene; V was cut back by 6 bases and J by 5 bases. The sequence was obtained from a man aged 25 to 40 in good health and CMV-seronegative. The chain combines TRBV28 with TRBJ2-5; 7 bases match TRBD2. Sequencing used PBMCs. DNA of the CDR3: TGTGCCAGCAGGGGGGGATTCGCCGGGGGGGAGACCCAGTACTTC. Protein sequence: CASRGGFAGGETQYF.